This T cell receptor beta chain is from a study of blood T cell repertoires in COVID-19. TCRdb's table, derived via immunoSEQ multiplex PCR, lists solely in-frame clones and lacks some. Of roughly 140,000 clones in the sample, more than 80% were seen once. Trimming took 7 bases from V and 4 from J; bases not matched to a gene: 14. The CDR3 covers 17 residues. The chain links TRBV6-7 to TRBJ2-3, with 10 bases fitting TRBD2. TRBV6-7 has ORF status, its function being uncertain. The sequence was collected from a human donor in a cohort sampled during active COVID-19. The specimen sequenced was peripheral blood. CDR3 sequence: CASKGTSSGGAPDTQYF. The CDR3 DNA is TGTGCCAGCAAGGGAACGTCCAGCGGGGGGGCTCCAGATACGCAGTATTTT.